The 31 T cell receptor beta chains in this list originate from one sample, sequenced in a study of CXCR3-negative and CXCR3-positive naive CD8 T cells. Antigen specificity for these receptors is unknown. General study results and limits: Naive cells positive for CXCR3 carried more hydrophobic TRB CDR3s than CXCR3-negative ones.

UMI-labeled TRB cDNA libraries were prepared by 5' RACE. For each CDR3 protein, TCRdb gives one entry from its re-call of the 5' RACE reads, without DNA. Recorded for this sample: some 140,000 distinct CDR3 sequences. The sample taken for sequencing was naive CXCR3+ CD8+ T cells from blood. Specified subset: CD45RO-CCR7+CD27+CD95- naive CD8+ T cells expressing CXCR3 (TNR3+). The receptors come from a human donor in good health. Some clones in this sample may be carry-over from other donors' samples.

CDR3 region: CASSSGLANYQETQYF. The rearrangement links TRBV7-9 to TRBJ2-5; TCRdb reports TRBD2, a call that lacks DNA to check it against. The CDR3 is 16 amino acids. In germline, CDR1 is SEHNR, CDR2 FQNEAQ (reference sequence).

This chain links TRBV29-1 with TRBJ2-3; TCRdb names TRBD2, which stays unverified in the absence of DNA. This CDR3 spans 14 amino acids. The V gene's germline CDR1 is SQVTM and CDR2 ANQGSEA. CDR3 protein: CSYVAGTYTDTQYF.

The V call is TRBV6-1, the J call TRBJ1-6. The CDR3 is 13 residues long. Germline-derived CDR1 and CDR2 are MNHNS and SASEGT. CDR3: CASSAGINSPLHF.

J is TRBJ2-3 and V is TRBV28; TCRdb selects TRBD1, and the lack of DNA leaves this call unchecked. The germline gives CDR1 MDHEN, CDR2 SYDVKM. There are 14 residues in the CDR3. The CDR3 here is CASRPTGATDTEYF. Drawing the rest from reference TRBV28 and TRBJ2-3, the complete variable domain is DVKVTQSSRYLVKRTGEKVFLECVQDMDHENMFWYRQDPGLGLRLIYFSYDVKMKEKGDIPEGYSVSREKKERFSLILESASTNQTSMYLCASRPTGATDTEYFGPGTRLTVL.

The chain carries TRBV14 and TRBJ2-5; TCRdb proposes TRBD2, but this gene call is untestable without DNA. Per germline, CDR1 SGHDN and CDR2 FVKESK. CDR3 length equals 13 residues. CDR3 region: CASSQTRIETQYF.

The V and J genes are TRBV4-3 and TRBJ2-3; there is no DNA to check the TCRdb D call of TRBD1. Germline V gene sequence: CDR1 LGHNA, CDR2 YSLEER. This CDR3 comprises 16 residues. The CDR3 region is CASSQPKGYDTDTQYF.

The chain uses TRBV12-3 or TRBV12-4 and TRBJ2-7. This CDR3 contains 14 residues. Here the CDR3 reads CASSIDSLRYEQYF.

This sequence joins TRBV6-4 and TRBJ1-5. Germline CDR1 reads MRHNA; CDR2 reads SNTAGT. The CDR3 is made up of 19 amino acids. This CDR3 reads CASSDSGRTSSYSNQPQHF.

The rearrangement joins TRBV4-1 to TRBJ1-3; TCRdb outputs TRBD1, but without DNA this stays unchecked. The germline gives CDR1 MGHRA, CDR2 YSYEKL. This CDR3 comprises 14 residues. The CDR3 sequence is CASSHDRAGNTIYF.

The chain carries TRBV4-1 and TRBJ2-7; TCRdb calls TRBD1, which cannot be checked without DNA. Germline assignment: CDR1 MGHRA and CDR2 YSYEKL. The CDR3 length is 14 residues. CDR3 region: CASSQDRQGLEQYF.

V is TRBV7-9 and J is TRBJ2-5. The CDR3 sequence is 14 residues long. Germline V gene sequence: CDR1 SEHNR, CDR2 FQNEAQ (reference sequence). This CDR3 reads CASSPGRNQETQYF. Drawing the rest from reference TRBV7-9 and TRBJ2-5, the complete variable domain is DTGVSQNPRHKITKRGQNVTFRCDPISEHNRLYWYRQTLGQGPEFLTYFQNEAQLEKSRLLSDRFSAERPKGSFSTLEIQRTEQGDSAMYLCASSPGRNQETQYFGPGTRLLVL.

This chain joins TRBV20-1 and TRBJ2-7; TCRdb's D call, TRBD2, is unchecked because there is no DNA. The germline gives CDR1 DFQATT, CDR2 SNEGSKA (reference sequence). The CDR3 runs to 14 residues. The CDR3 sequence is CSARDGLTSYEQYF.

The V call is TRBV28, the J call TRBJ2-7; TCRdb's assignment of TRBD2 cannot be checked, as there is no DNA. Germline V lookup: CDR1 MDHEN, CDR2 SYDVKM. This CDR3 is 17 amino acids long. The CDR3 is CASSLDSRDPTPYEQYF.

The gene calls are TRBV29-1 and TRBJ1-2; the TRBD1 assignment by TCRdb is unverifiable without DNA. Germline CDR1 and CDR2: SQVTM and ANQGSEA. CDR3 length: 14 amino acids. The CDR3 is CSVADRGDPYGYTF. Based on the CDR3 plus reference TRBV29-1 and TRBJ1-2, the full variable domain is SAVISQKPSRDICQRGTSLTIQCQVDSQVTMMFWYRQQPGQSLTLIATANQGSEATYESGFVIDKFPISRPNLTFSTLTVSNMSPEDSSIYLCSVADRGDPYGYTFGSGTRLTVV.

This chain links TRBV12-3 or TRBV12-4 with TRBJ2-7; as DNA is missing, the TRBD1 call by TCRdb cannot be tested. This CDR3 has 15 amino acids. The CDR3 is CASSLRDREIFEQYF.

The V and J genes are TRBV2 and TRBJ2-7; TCRdb's D gene call, TRBD2, goes unchecked for lack of DNA. CDR3 length: 15 residues. Germline CDR1 SNHLY, CDR2 FYNNEI. The CDR3: CASSEEVGRGYEQYF.

This chain connects TRBV28 to TRBJ1-6. The CDR3 covers 17 residues. CDR1 is MDHEN and CDR2 is SYDVKM in the germline V gene. The CDR3: CASSLRTLGSYNTPLHF. Full variable domain (outside the CDR3, taken from reference TRBV28 and TRBJ1-6): DVKVTQSSRYLVKRTGEKVFLECVQDMDHENMFWYRQDPGLGLRLIYFSYDVKMKEKGDIPEGYSVSREKKERFSLILESASTNQTSMYLCASSLRTLGSYNTPLHFGNGTRLTVT.

The chain carries TRBV6-1 and TRBJ2-1; TCRdb designates TRBD1, a call that cannot be tested without DNA. CDR1 is MNHNS and CDR2 is SASEGT in the germline V gene. There are 14 residues in the CDR3. The CDR3 loop is CASSDRGVVGEQFF.

This chain uses TRBV6-2 or TRBV6-3 with TRBJ1-1; the TCRdb call, TRBD1, lacks DNA for checking. In germline, CDR1 is MNHEY, CDR2 SVGEGT. CDR3 size: 14 residues. CDR3: CASSYEGASTEAFF.

The gene calls are TRBV28 and TRBJ2-5; TCRdb indicates TRBD2, and absent DNA this call remains unverified. Germline CDR1 and CDR2: MDHEN and SYDVKM. This CDR3 is built from 16 residues. CDR3 residues: CASSFPPGGDQETQYF.

This chain joins TRBV20-1 and TRBJ1-6; TCRdb picks TRBD1, but there is no DNA to check that call. CDR1 is DFQATT and CDR2 is SNEGSKA in the germline V gene (reference sequence). This CDR3 has 15 amino acids. The CDR3 spells CSAREPDREGSPLHF.

The chain links TRBV19 to TRBJ2-5; TCRdb calls TRBD1, which cannot be checked without DNA. The CDR3 covers 14 residues. Germline-derived CDR1 and CDR2 are LNHDA and SQIVND (reference sequence). The CDR3 spells CTTGQGATEETQYF. Filled out from reference TRBV19 and TRBJ2-5, the complete variable domain reads DGGITQSPKYLFRKEGQNVTLSCEQNLNHDAMYWYRQDPGQGLRLIYYSQIVNDFQKGDIAEGYSVSREKKESFPLTVTSAQKNPTAFYLCTTGQGATEETQYFGPGTRLLVL.

The chain combines TRBV2 with TRBJ1-4; the D call from TCRdb, TRBD1, cannot be confirmed without DNA. CDR1 and CDR2 from the germline V gene are SNHLY and FYNNEI. The CDR3 extends over 15 amino acids. The CDR3 loop reads CASTRGIYSNEELFF.

V is TRBV7-2 and J is TRBJ2-6. Germline lookup yields CDR1 SGHTA and CDR2 FQGNSA. This CDR3 has 18 amino acids. CDR3 sequence: CASSLTEAYSSGANVLTF.

The J gene is TRBJ2-1, the V gene TRBV2; TCRdb calls TRBD2, which cannot be checked without DNA. The CDR3 has 15 amino acids. In germline, CDR1 is SNHLY, CDR2 FYNNEI. The CDR3 spells CASPLTSGSYNEQFF.

The V call is TRBV21-1, the J call TRBJ2-4; TCRdb lists TRBD1, though no DNA is available to test this call. TRBV21-1 has pseudogene status. The CDR3 is made up of 13 amino acids. CDR3 protein: CASSKEIGPLQYF.

The chain is built from TRBV7-9 and TRBJ2-7. Germline CDR1 reads SEHNR; CDR2 reads FQNEAQ (reference sequence). The CDR3 has 12 amino acids. The CDR3 protein is CASSSDRYEQYF.

The chain employs TRBV7-3 and TRBJ2-3; TCRdb's D call of TRBD1 is untestable without DNA. CDR1 is SGHTA and CDR2 is FQGTGA in the germline V gene. The CDR3 length is 14 residues. This CDR3 is CASTLAGKWDTQYF.

CDR3 amino acids: CASSWTNQETQYF. The chain is built from TRBV14 and TRBJ2-5; TCRdb picks TRBD2, but there is no DNA to check that call. The CDR3 consists of 13 residues. Germline CDR1 SGHDN, CDR2 FVKESK.

The chain combines TRBV6-6 with TRBJ2-5. Germline lookup yields CDR1 MNHNY and CDR2 SVGAGI (reference sequence). This CDR3 contains 12 residues. This chain's CDR3 is CASSPAIGTQYF.

The genes are TRBV6-6 and TRBJ2-2; TCRdb picks TRBD1, but there is no DNA to check that call. Germline CDR1 MNHNY, CDR2 SVGAGI (reference sequence). CDR3 length equals 14 residues. The CDR3 sequence is CASSSTGEGGELFF.